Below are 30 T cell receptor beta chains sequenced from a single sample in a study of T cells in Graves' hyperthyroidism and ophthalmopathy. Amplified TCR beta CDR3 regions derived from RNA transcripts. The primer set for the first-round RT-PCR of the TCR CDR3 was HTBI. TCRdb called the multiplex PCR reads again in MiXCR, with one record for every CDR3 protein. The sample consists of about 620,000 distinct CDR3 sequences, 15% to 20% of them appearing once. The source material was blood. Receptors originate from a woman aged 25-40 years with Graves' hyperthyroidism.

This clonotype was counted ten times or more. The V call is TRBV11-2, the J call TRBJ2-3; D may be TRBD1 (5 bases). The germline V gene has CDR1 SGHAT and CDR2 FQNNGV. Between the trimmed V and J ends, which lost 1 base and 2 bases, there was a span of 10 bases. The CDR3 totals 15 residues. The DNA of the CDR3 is TGTGCCAGCAGCTTAGGGGGCTCTTTCACAGATACGCAGTATTTT. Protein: CASSLGGSFTDTQYF.

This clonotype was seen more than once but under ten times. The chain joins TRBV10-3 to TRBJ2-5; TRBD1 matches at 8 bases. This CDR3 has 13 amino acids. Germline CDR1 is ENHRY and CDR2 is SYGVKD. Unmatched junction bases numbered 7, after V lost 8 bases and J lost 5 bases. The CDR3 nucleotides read TGTGCCATCGGGGCAGGGGGCGGGGAGACCCAGTACTTC. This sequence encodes CAIGAGGGETQYF.

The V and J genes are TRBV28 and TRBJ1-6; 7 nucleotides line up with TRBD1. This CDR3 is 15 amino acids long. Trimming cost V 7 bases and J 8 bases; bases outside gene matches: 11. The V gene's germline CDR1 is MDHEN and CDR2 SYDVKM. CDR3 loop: CASTKRGPRDSPLHF. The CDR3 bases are TGTGCCAGCACCAAAAGGGGGCCCCGGGATTCACCCCTCCACTTT.

The DNA of the CDR3 is TGTGCCAGCCGGGGGCAAGCGAACTATGGCTACACCTTC. It translates to CASRGQANYGYTF. The rearrangement joins TRBV19 to TRBJ1-2, with D possibly TRBD1 on 6 matching bases. This CDR3 contains 13 residues. Germline V gene sequence: CDR1 LNHDA, CDR2 SQIVND (reference sequence). V was cut by 9 bases and J by 2 bases, with 13 bases left in between.

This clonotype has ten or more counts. CDR3 DNA: TGTGCCCCATCCCAATTCGGGACAGGGTACACTGAAGCTTTCTTT. This translates into CAPSQFGTGYTEAFF. The chain is built from TRBV19 and TRBJ1-1, with 9 bases aligning to TRBD1. V shed 11 bases, J shed 3 bases, and the junction held 13 bases outside the gene matches. The CDR3 covers 15 residues. Germline CDR1 and CDR2: LNHDA and SQIVND (reference sequence).

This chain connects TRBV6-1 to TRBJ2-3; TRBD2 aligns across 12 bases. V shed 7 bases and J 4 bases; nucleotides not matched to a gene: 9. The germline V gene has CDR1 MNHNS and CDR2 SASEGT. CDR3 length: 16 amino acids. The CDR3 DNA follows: TGTGCCAGCAATCCCCTAGCGGGAGGGTTAGCAGATACGCAGTATTTT. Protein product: CASNPLAGGLADTQYF.

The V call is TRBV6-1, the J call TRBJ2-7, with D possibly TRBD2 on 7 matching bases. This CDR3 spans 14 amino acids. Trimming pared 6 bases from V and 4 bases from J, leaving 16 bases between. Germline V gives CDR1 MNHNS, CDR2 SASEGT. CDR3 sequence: CASRGGAEAYEQYF. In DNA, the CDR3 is TGTGCCAGCAGGGGGGGGGCGGAGGCTTACGAGCAGTACTTC.

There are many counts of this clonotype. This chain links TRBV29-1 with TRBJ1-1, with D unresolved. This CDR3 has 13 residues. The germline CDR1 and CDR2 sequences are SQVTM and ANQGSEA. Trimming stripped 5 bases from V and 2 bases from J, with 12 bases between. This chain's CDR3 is CSVCGVINTEAFF. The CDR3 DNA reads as TGCAGCGTTTGCGGGGTGATAAACACTGAAGCTTTCTTT.

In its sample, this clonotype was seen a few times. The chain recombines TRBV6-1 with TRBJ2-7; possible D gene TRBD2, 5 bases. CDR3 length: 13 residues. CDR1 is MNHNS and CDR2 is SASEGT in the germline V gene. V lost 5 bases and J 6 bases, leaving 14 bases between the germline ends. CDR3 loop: CASSWVGGGEQYF. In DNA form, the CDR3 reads TGTGCCAGCAGTTGGGTCGGAGGCGGCGAGCAGTACTTC.

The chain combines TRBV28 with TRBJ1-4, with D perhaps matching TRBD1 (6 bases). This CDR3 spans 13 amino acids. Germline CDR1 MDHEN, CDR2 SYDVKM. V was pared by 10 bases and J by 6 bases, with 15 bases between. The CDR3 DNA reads TGTGCCACGCACCCAGGGGATTATGAAAAACTGTTTTTT. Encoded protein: CATHPGDYEKLFF.

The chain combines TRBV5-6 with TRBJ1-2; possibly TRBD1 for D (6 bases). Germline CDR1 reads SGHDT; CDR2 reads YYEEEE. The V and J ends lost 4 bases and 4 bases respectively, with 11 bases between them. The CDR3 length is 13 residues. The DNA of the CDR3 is TGTGCCAGCAGCACCGCGGACAGCTATGGCTACACCTTC. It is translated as CASSTADSYGYTF.

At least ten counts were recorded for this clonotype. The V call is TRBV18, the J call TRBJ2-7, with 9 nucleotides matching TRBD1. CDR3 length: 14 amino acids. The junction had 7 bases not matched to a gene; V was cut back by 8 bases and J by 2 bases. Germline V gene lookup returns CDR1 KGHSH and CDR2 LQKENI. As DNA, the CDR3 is TGTGCCAGCAGTCCTGGGACAGGGACCTACGAGCAGTACTTC. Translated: CASSPGTGTYEQYF.

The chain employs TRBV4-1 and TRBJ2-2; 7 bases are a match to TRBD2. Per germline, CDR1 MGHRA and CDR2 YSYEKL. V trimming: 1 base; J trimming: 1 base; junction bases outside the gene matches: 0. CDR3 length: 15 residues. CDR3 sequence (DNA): TGCGCCAGCAGCCAAGTAGCGGGGAACACCGGGGAGCTGTTTTTT. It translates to CASSQVAGNTGELFF.

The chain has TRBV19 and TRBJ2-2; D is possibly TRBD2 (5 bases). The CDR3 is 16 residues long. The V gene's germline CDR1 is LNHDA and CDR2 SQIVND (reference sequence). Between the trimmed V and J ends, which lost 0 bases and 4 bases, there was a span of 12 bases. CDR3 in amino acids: CASSIDPRAGTGELFF. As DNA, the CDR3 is TGTGCCAGTAGTATAGATCCGCGGGCGGGCACCGGGGAGCTGTTTTTT.

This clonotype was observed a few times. Here the CDR3 DNA reads TGTGCCTGGAGTAATAACAGGGAAGCTTTCTTT. Its protein is CAWSNNREAFF. This chain links TRBV30 with TRBJ1-1, with D possibly matching TRBD1 (5 bases). The V and J ends lost 2 bases and 8 bases respectively, with 9 bases between them. The CDR3 totals 11 residues. Germline values: CDR1 GTSNPN, CDR2 SVGIG (reference sequence).

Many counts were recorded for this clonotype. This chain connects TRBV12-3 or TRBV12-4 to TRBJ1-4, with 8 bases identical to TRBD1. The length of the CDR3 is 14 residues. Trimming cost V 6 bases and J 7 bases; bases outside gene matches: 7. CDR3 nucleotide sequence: TGTGCCAGCAGCATACAGGGGGTCGGTGAAAAACTGTTTTTT. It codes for CASSIQGVGEKLFF.

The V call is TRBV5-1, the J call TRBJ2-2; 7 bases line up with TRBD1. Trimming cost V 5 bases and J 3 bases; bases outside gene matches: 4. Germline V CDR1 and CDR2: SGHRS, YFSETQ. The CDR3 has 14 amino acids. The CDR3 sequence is CASSTGEYTGELFF. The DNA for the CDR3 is TGCGCCAGCAGTACAGGGGAGTACACCGGGGAGCTGTTTTTT.

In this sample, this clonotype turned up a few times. The CDR3 DNA is TGTGCCAGCAGGGAAGGACAGGACTATGGCTACACCTTC. It yields the protein CASREGQDYGYTF. The chain has TRBV5-6 and TRBJ1-2; 7 bases match TRBD1. There are 13 residues in the CDR3. Germline lookup yields CDR1 SGHDT and CDR2 YYEEEE. The V gene end was trimmed by 5 bases and the J gene end by 3 bases; junction bases not matched to a gene: 4.

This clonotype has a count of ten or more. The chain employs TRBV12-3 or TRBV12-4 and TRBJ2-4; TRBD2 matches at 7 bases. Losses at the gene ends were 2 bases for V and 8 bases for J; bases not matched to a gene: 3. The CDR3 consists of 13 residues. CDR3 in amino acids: CASSLLGGDIQYF. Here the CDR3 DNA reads TGTGCCAGCAGTTTATTGGGAGGGGACATTCAGTACTTC.

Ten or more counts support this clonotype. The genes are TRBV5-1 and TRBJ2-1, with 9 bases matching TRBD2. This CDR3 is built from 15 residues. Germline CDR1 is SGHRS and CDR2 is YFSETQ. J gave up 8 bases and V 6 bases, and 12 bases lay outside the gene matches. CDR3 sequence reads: CASKRWTSDGDEQFF. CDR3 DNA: TGCGCCAGCAAACGTTGGACTAGCGATGGCGATGAGCAGTTCTTC.

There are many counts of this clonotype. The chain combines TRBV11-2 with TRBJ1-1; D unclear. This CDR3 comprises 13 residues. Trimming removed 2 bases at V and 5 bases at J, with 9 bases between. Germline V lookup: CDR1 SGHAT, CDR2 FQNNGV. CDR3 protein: CASSLYGPTEAFF. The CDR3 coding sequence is TGTGCCAGCAGCTTATACGGGCCGACTGAAGCTTTCTTT. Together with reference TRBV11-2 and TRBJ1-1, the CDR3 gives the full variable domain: EAGVAQSPRYKIIEKRQSVAFWCNPISGHATLYWYQQILGQGPKLLIQFQNNGVVDDSQLPKDRFSAERLKGVDSTLKIQPAKLEDSAVYLCASSLYGPTEAFFGQGTRLTVV.

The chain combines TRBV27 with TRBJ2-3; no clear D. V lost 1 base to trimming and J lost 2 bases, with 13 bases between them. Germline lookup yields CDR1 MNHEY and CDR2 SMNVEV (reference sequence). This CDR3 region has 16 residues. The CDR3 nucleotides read TGTGCCAGCAGTTTATTGGACCCAATTTTCACAGATACGCAGTATTTT. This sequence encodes CASSLLDPIFTDTQYF.

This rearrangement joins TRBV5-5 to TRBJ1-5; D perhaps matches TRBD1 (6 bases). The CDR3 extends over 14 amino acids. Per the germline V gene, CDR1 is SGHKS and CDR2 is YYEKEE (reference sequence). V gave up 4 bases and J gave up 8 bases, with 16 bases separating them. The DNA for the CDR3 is TGTGCCAGCAGCCCACAACAGGGATCAGAGCCCCAGCATTTT. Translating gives CASSPQQGSEPQHF.

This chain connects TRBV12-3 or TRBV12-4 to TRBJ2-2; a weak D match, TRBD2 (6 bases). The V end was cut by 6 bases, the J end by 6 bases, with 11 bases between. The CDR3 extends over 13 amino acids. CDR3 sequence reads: CASRLLAPGELFF. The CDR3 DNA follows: TGTGCCAGCAGGTTACTAGCCCCCGGGGAGCTGTTTTTT.

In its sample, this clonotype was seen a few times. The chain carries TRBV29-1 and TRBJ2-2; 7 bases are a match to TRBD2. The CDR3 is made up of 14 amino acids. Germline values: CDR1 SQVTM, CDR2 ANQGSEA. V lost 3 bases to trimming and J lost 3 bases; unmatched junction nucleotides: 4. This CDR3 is CSVERERDTGELFF. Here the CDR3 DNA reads TGCAGCGTTGAGCGGGAGCGGGACACCGGGGAGCTGTTTTTT.

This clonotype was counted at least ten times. CDR3: CASSPHLRGQETQYF. DNA of the CDR3: TGTGCCAGCAGCCCCCATTTGCGGGGACAAGAGACCCAGTACTTC. The gene calls are TRBV13 and TRBJ2-5, with D possibly being TRBD2 (6 bases). The CDR3 spans 15 residues. CDR1 PRHDT and CDR2 FYEKMQ come from the germline V gene (reference sequence). V lost 5 bases and J 2 bases, leaving 15 bases between the germline ends.

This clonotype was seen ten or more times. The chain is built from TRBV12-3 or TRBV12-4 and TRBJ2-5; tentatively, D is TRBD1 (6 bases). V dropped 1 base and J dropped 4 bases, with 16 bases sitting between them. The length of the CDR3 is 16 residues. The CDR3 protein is CASSLGTVSSLETQYF. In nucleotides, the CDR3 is TGTGCCAGCAGTTTAGGGACAGTCTCCTCTTTAGAGACCCAGTACTTC.

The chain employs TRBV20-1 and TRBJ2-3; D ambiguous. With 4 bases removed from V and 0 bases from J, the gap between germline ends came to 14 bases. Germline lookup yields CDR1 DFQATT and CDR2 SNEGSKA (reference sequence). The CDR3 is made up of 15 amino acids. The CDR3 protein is CSATSRAASTDTQYF. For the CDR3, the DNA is TGCAGTGCTACCTCCCGGGCTGCTAGCACAGATACGCAGTATTTT.

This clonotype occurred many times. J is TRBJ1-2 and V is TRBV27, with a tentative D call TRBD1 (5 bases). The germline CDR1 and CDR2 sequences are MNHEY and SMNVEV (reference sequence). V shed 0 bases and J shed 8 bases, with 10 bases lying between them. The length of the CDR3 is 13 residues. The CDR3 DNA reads TGTGCCAGCAGTTTATCGTCATGGGGGGGCTACACCTTC. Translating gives CASSLSSWGGYTF.

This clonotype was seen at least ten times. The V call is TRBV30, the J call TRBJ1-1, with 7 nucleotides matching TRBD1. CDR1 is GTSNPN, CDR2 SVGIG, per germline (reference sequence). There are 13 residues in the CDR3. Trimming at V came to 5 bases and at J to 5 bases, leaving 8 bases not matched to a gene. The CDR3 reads CAWSDREETEAFF. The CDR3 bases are TGTGCCTGGTCCGACAGGGAGGAGACTGAAGCTTTCTTT.